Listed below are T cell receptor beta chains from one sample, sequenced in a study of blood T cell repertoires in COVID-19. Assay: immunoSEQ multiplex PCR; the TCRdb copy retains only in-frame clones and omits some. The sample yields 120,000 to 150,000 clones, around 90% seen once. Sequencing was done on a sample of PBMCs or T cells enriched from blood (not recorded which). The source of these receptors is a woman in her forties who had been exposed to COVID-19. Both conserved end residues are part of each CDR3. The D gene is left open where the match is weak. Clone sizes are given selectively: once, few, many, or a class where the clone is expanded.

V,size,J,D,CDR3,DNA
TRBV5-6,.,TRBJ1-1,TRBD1,CASSSFRDRGQMNTEAFF,TGTGCCAGCAGCAGCTTCCGGGACAGGGGGCAAATGAACACTGAAGCTTTCTTT
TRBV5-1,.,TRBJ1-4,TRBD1,CASSQGSRGPNEKLFF,TGCGCCAGCAGCCAGGGAAGCAGGGGGCCTAATGAAAAACTGTTTTTT
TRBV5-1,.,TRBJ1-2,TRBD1,CASSLDGTAGYGYTF,TGCGCCAGCAGCTTGGACGGGACAGCGGGTTATGGCTACACCTTC
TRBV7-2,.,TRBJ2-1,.,CASSLVQARGEQFF,TGTGCCAGCAGCTTAGTGCAGGCCCGTGGTGAGCAGTTCTTC
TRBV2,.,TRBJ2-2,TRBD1,CASSADRGPTGELFF,TGTGCCAGCAGTGCAGACAGGGGCCCCACCGGGGAGCTGTTTTTT
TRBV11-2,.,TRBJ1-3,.,CASSLGQGRNTIYF,TGTGCCAGCAGCTTAGGGCAGGGGAGAAACACCATATATTTT
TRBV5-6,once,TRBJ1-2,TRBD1,CASSFEGGASSGYTF,TGTGCCAGCAGCTTTGAAGGGGGCGCCTCGAGTGGCTACACCTTC
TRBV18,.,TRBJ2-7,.,CASSSQQYEQYF,TGTGCCAGCTCATCACAACAATACGAGCAGTACTTC
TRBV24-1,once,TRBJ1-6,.,CATSLLGDSPLHF,TGTGCCACCAGTCTGTTGGGAGATTCACCCCTCCACTTT
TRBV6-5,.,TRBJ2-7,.,CASSPGLGAYEQYF,TGTGCCAGCAGTCCCGGGTTAGGAGCCTACGAGCAGTACTTC
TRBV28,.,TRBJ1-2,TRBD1,CASSLQGARGYTF,TGTGCCAGCAGTTTACAGGGGGCGCGTGGCTACACCTTC
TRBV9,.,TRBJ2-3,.,CASSVGGTEGQDTQYF,TGTGCCAGCAGCGTAGGCGGGACAGAAGGTCAAGATACGCAGTATTTT
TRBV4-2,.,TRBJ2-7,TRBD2,CASSQVFLAGALDTYEQYF,TGTGCCAGCAGCCAAGTATTTCTAGCGGGGGCCCTCGACACCTACGAGCAGTACTTC
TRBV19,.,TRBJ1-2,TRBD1,CASSLNRGVYGYTF,TGTGCCAGTAGTCTTAACAGGGGGGTCTATGGCTACACCTTC
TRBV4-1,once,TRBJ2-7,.,CASSQDQTALYEQYF,TGCGCCAGCAGCCAAGATCAGACAGCCTTATACGAGCAGTACTTC
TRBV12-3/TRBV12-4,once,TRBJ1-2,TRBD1,CASRRTGDGGYTF,TGTGCCAGCAGGCGGACAGGGGACGGTGGCTACACCTTC
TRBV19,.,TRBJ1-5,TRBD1,CASSGTGGSNQPQHF,TGTGCCAGTAGTGGGACAGGGGGAAGCAATCAGCCCCAGCATTTT
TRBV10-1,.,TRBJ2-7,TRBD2,CASSESGTSDYEQYF,TGCGCCAGCAGTGAGTCGGGGACTAGCGACTACGAGCAGTACTTC
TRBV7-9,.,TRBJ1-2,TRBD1,CASSLDRGGVNGYTF,TGTGCCAGCAGCTTGGACAGGGGAGGGGTAAACGGCTACACCTTC
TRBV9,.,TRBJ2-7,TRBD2,CASSVAASGTYEQYF,TGTGCCAGCAGCGTAGCAGCTAGCGGTACCTACGAGCAGTACTTC
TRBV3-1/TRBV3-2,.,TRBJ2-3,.,CASSLRTSTDTQYF,TGTGCCAGCAGCCTAAGGACTAGCACAGATACGCAGTATTTT
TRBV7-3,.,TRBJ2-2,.,CASSFDRLNTGELFF,TGTGCCAGCAGCTTCGACAGACTCAACACCGGGGAGCTGTTTTTT
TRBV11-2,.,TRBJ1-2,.,CASSQEGYTF,TGTGCCAGCAGCCAAGAGGGCTACACCTTC
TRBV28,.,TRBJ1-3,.,CASSLNPLSPSSGNTIYF,TGTGCCAGCAGTTTGAACCCTTTGAGCCCGAGCTCTGGAAACACCATATATTTT
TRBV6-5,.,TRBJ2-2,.,CASSSTSPTGELFF,TGTGCCAGCAGCTCTACTTCACCCACCGGGGAGCTGTTTTTT
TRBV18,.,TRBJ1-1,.,CASSSGRDGTEAFF,TGTGCCAGCTCCTCTGGACGGGATGGCACTGAAGCTTTCTTT
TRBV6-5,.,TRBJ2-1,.,CASSSQAPRSYNEQFF,TGTGCCAGCAGTTCTCAAGCTCCTCGCTCCTACAATGAGCAGTTCTTC
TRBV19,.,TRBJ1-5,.,CASSIASDRNYQPQHF,TGTGCCAGTAGTATAGCATCCGACAGGAACTATCAGCCCCAGCATTTT
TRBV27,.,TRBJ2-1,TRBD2,CAIPAGTSGSSHEQFF,TGTGCCATCCCTGCCGGGACTAGCGGGAGTTCTCATGAGCAGTTCTTC
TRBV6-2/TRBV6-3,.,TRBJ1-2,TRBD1,CASSYQAVARDRPNYGYTF,TGTGCCAGCAGTTACCAGGCAGTGGCCCGGGACAGACCTAACTATGGCTACACCTTC
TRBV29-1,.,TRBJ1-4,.,CSCQLSSREKLFF,TGCAGTTGCCAACTCTCCTCCCGGGAAAAACTGTTTTTT
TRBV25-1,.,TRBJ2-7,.,CASHTVTYEQYF,TGTGCCAGCCATACAGTGACCTACGAGCAGTACTTC
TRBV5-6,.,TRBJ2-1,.,CASSLVGPAYNEQFF,TGTGCCAGCAGCTTGGTGGGCCCGGCCTACAATGAGCAGTTCTTC
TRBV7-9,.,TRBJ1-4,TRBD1,CASSPTGGAGSEKLFF,TGTGCCAGCAGTCCCACAGGGGGCGCCGGGTCAGAAAAACTGTTTTTT
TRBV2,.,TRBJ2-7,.,CASSEGRLPYEQYF,TGTGCCAGCAGTGAGGGGAGACTCCCCTACGAGCAGTACTTC
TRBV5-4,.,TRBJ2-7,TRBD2,CASSLSGGLGYYEQYF,TGTGCCAGCAGCTTGTCGGGGGGGCTAGGCTACTACGAGCAGTACTTC
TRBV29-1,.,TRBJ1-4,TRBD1,CSVVGGQEGEKLFF,TGCAGCGTTGTTGGGGGACAGGAAGGTGAAAAACTGTTTTTT
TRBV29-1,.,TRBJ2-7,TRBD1,CSVGQTGAPGEQYF,TGCAGCGTTGGACAGACAGGGGCCCCGGGAGAGCAGTACTTC
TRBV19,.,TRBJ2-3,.,CASSIGDTQYF,TGTGCCAGTAGTATCGGTGATACGCAGTATTTT
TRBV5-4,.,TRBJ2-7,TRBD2,CASSRAGTSGIIEQYF,TGTGCCAGCAGCAGGGCCGGGACTAGCGGGATAATCGAGCAGTACTTC
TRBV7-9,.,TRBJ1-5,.,CASSPPDSNQPQHF,TGTGCCAGCAGCCCGCCAGATAGCAATCAGCCCCAGCATTTT
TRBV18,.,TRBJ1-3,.,CASSPSGDSGNTIYF,TGTGCCAGCTCACCGAGCGGGGACTCTGGAAACACCATATATTTT
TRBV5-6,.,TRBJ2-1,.,CASSFGRSVYNEQFF,TGTGCCAGCAGCTTCGGGAGATCGGTCTACAATGAGCAGTTCTTC
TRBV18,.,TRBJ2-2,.,CASSPPEDTGELFF,TGTGCCAGCTCACCACCGGAGGACACCGGGGAGCTGTTTTTT
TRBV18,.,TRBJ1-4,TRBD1,CASSGEGAAEKLFF,TGTGCCAGCTCGGGCGAGGGGGCGGCGGAAAAACTGTTTTTT
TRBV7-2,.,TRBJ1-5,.,CASSLQTSSPSNQPQHF,TGTGCCAGCAGCTTACAGACTTCGTCCCCTAGCAATCAGCCCCAGCATTTT
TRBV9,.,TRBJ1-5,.,CASSADGGGNQPQHF,TGTGCCAGCAGCGCCGATGGCGGTGGCAATCAGCCCCAGCATTTT
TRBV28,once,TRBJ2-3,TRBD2,CASRSSGGGTDTQYF,TGTGCCAGCAGGTCTAGCGGGGGGGGGACAGATACGCAGTATTTT
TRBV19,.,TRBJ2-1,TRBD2,CASSSSGLYNEQFF,TGTGCCAGTAGTTCTAGCGGTTTATACAATGAGCAGTTCTTC
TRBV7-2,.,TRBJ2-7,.,CASSPSRGTYEQYF,TGTGCCAGCAGTCCTTCGAGGGGGACCTACGAGCAGTACTTC
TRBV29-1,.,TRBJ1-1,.,CSVEEKAFF,TGCAGCGTTGAGGAGAAAGCTTTCTTT
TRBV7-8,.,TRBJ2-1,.,CATTTTGSYNEQFF,TGTGCCACAACCACAACGGGGTCCTACAATGAGCAGTTCTTC
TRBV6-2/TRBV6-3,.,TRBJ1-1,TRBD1,CASSIFHGTVNTEAFF,TGTGCCAGCAGTATATTCCACGGGACAGTTAACACTGAAGCTTTCTTT
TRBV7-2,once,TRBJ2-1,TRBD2,CASSPTGTSGGTYNEQFF,TGTGCCAGCAGCCCCACCGGGACTAGCGGGGGTACCTACAATGAGCAGTTCTTC
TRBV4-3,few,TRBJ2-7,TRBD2,CASSQGLGLAGALSYEQYF,TGCGCCAGCAGCCAAGGTCTAGGACTAGCGGGAGCCCTCTCCTACGAGCAGTACTTC
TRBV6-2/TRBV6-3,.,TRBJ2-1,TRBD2,CASSQGLAGVNEQFF,TGTGCCAGCAGCCAGGGACTAGCGGGAGTCAATGAGCAGTTCTTC
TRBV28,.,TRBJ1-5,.,CASSPGQREKPQHF,TGTGCCAGCAGCCCAGGACAGCGCGAGAAGCCCCAGCATTTT